A single sample is the source of the 8 T cell receptor beta chains below, sequenced in a study of T cells in localized non-small cell lung cancer. This table comes from immunoSEQ multiplex PCR, and its TCRdb copy is limited to in-frame clones, with some not included. The sample includes 45,000 to 60,000 clones, around 81% of them seen just once. Specimen: peripheral blood, collected before any cancer treatment. The receptor set was obtained from a female donor of 60 years or more with stage II squamous cell lung carcinoma.

This chain uses TRBV7-9 with TRBJ2-2; D call uncertain. The V and J ends lost 7 bases and 6 bases respectively, with 6 bases between them. Germline values: CDR1 SEHNR, CDR2 FQNEAQ (reference sequence). This CDR3 comprises 11 residues. The CDR3 is CASTPPGELFF. CDR3 DNA: TGTGCCAGCACCCCGCCCGGGGAGCTGTTTTTT.

As DNA, the CDR3 is TGTGCCAGTAGTATCGCGGGGGGTGGCTACACCTTC. Its protein is CASSIAGGGYTF. The genes are TRBV19 and TRBJ1-2; perhaps TRBD1 as D (5 bases). Trimming pared 3 bases from V and 7 bases from J, leaving 9 bases between. The CDR3 sequence is 12 residues long. Germline V gives CDR1 LNHDA, CDR2 SQIVND (reference sequence).

The rearrangement joins TRBV7-3 to TRBJ1-1; D unresolved. The CDR3 contains 14 residues. Germline values: CDR1 SGHTA, CDR2 FQGTGA. Trimming stripped 0 bases from V and 1 base from J, with 6 bases between. The CDR3 coding sequence is TGTGCCAGCAGCTTAACCTCCTGGAACACTGAAGCTTTCTTT. Protein product: CASSLTSWNTEAFF. Full variable domain (rest looked up from reference TRBV7-3 and TRBJ1-1): GAGVSQTPSNKVTEKGKYVELRCDPISGHTALYWYRQSLGQGPEFLIYFQGTGAADDSGLPNDRFFAVRPEGSVSTLKIQRTERGDSAVYLCASSLTSWNTEAFFGQGTRLTVV.

The chain combines TRBV18 with TRBJ2-7; 8 bases are shared with TRBD1. Trimming cost V 3 bases and J 0 bases; bases outside gene matches: 7. The CDR3 is 16 amino acids. Germline V CDR1 and CDR2: KGHSH, LQKENI. CDR3 DNA: TGTGCCAGCTCACCCACGGACAGGGCAAACTCCTACGAGCAGTACTTC. This encodes CASSPTDRANSYEQYF.

The chain carries TRBV7-2 and TRBJ2-7; D may be TRBD2 (5 bases). The CDR3 runs 12 residues. Germline CDR1 is SGHTA and CDR2 is FQGNSA. V gave up 1 base and J gave up 7 bases, with 8 bases separating them. The chain's CDR3 is CASSLGTGEQYF. CDR3 nucleotides: TGTGCCAGCAGCTTAGGTACGGGGGAGCAGTACTTC. Together with reference TRBV7-2 and TRBJ2-7, the CDR3 gives the full variable domain: GAGVSQSPSNKVTEKGKDVELRCDPISGHTALYWYRQSLGQGLEFLIYFQGNSAPDKSGLPSDRFSAERTGGSVSTLTIQRTQQEDSAVYLCASSLGTGEQYFGPGTRLTVT.

In this sample, this clone turned up once. V is TRBV20-1 and J is TRBJ1-6, with D perhaps matching TRBD1 (6 bases). V dropped 5 bases and J dropped 14 bases, with 13 bases sitting between them. There are 11 residues in the CDR3. CDR1 and CDR2 (germline): DFQATT, SNEGSKA (reference sequence). The CDR3 DNA reads TGCAGTGCTCTCTCTGAGGGGGCCCTCCACTTT. Its translation is CSALSEGALHF.

V usage is TRBV7-2 and J usage is TRBJ2-3, with D hard to call. The germline gives CDR1 SGHTA, CDR2 FQGNSA. Deletions cut 1 base from V and 5 bases from J, with 16 bases between. This CDR3 is built from 16 residues. CDR3 region: CASSLELLPVGDTQYF. The CDR3 region has the DNA TGTGCCAGCAGCTTAGAGTTACTCCCGGTCGGAGATACGCAGTATTTT.

The gene calls are TRBV6-6 and TRBJ1-5; the D gene is possibly TRBD1 (5 bases). Germline CDR1 is MNHNY and CDR2 is SVGAGI (reference sequence). V was pared by 4 bases and J by 10 bases, with 17 bases between. The CDR3 is made up of 14 amino acids. In DNA, the CDR3 is TGTGCCAGCAGTTTCCCAGGGACCAGCGAACCCCAGCATTTT. Translated, it gives CASSFPGTSEPQHF.